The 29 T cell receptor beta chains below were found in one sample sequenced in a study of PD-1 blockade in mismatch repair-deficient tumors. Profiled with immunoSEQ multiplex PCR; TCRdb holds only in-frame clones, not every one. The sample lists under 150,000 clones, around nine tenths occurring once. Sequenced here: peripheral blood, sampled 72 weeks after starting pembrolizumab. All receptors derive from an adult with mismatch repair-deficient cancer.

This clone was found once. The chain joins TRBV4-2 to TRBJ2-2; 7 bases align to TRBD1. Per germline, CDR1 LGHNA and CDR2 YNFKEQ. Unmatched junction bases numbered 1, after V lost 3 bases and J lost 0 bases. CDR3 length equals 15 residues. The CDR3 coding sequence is TGTGCCAGCAGCCAGACAGGGCCGAACACCGGGGAGCTGTTTTTT. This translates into CASSQTGPNTGELFF.

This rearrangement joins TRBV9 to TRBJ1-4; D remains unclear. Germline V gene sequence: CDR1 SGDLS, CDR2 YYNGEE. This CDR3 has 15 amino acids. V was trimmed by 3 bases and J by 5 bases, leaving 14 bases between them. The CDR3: CASSGDGSTNEKLFF. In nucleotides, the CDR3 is TGTGCCAGCAGCGGCGACGGGAGCACCAATGAAAAACTGTTTTTT. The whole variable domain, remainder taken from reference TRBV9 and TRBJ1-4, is DSGVTQTPKHLITATGQRVTLRCSPRSGDLSVYWYQQSLDQGLQFLIQYYNGEERAKGNILERFSAQQFPDLHSELNLSSLELGDSALYFCASSGDGSTNEKLFFGSGTQLSVL.

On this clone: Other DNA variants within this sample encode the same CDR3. The CDR3 sequence is CASSSTGFNQPQHF. Written as DNA, the CDR3 is TGTGCCAGCAGTTCGACAGGCTTCAATCAGCCCCAGCATTTT. The chain recombines TRBV27 with TRBJ1-5, with D perhaps TRBD1 (6 bases). Trimming stripped 4 bases from V and 3 bases from J, with 10 bases between. Germline CDR1 reads MNHEY; CDR2 reads SMNVEV (reference sequence). The CDR3 contains 14 residues.

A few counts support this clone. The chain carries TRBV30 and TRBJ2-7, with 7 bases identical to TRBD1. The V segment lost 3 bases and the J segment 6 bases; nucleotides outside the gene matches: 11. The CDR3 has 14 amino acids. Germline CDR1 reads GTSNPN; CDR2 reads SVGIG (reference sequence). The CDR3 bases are TGTGCCTGGAGCCATGGGCAGGGGGTGAGCGAGCAGTACTTC. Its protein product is CAWSHGQGVSEQYF.

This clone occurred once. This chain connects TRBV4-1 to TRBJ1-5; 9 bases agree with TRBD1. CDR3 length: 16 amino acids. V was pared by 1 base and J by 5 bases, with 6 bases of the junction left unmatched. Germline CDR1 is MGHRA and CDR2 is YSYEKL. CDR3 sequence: CASSQGSQGAYQPQHF. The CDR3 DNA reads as TGCGCCAGCAGCCAAGGATCACAGGGGGCATATCAGCCCCAGCATTTT.

The CDR3 spells CASGLTGLAATDEQYF. CDR3 sequence (DNA): TGTGCTAGTGGTTTGACGGGACTAGCGGCTACGGATGAGCAGTACTTC. The gene calls are TRBV12-5 and TRBJ2-7; TRBD2 aligns across 11 bases. Unmatched junction bases numbered 10, after V lost 2 bases and J lost 7 bases. The CDR3 has 16 amino acids. Germline-derived CDR1 and CDR2 are LGHNT and FRNRAP.

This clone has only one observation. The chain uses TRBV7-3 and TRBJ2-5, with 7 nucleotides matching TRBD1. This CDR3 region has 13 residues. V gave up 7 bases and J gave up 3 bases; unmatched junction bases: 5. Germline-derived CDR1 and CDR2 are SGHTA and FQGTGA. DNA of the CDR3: TGTGCCAGCAAAAAGGACAGGAAAGAGACCCAGTACTTC. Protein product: CASKKDRKETQYF.

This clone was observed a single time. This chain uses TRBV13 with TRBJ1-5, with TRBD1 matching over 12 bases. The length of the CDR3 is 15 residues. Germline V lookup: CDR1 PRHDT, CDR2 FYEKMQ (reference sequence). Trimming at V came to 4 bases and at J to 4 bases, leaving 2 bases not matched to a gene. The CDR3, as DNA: TGTGCCAGCAGCTCGGGACAGGGGGCGAATCAGCCCCAGCATTTT. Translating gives CASSSGQGANQPQHF.

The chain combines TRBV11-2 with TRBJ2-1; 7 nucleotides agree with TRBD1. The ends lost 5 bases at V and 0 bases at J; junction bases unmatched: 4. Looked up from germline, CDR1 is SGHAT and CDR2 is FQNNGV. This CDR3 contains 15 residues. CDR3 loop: CASSPGQSSYNEQFF. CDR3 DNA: TGTGCCAGCAGCCCGGGACAGAGCTCCTACAATGAGCAGTTCTTC.

The CDR3, as DNA: TGTGCCAGCAGCTTAGTCTCGGGGAACGAGCAGTACTTC. This translates into CASSLVSGNEQYF. The chain uses TRBV7-6 and TRBJ2-7, with D maybe TRBD2 (5 bases). The ends were cut back, 1 base at V and 5 bases at J, with 9 bases in the middle. The CDR3 loop spans 13 amino acids. Germline V gene lookup returns CDR1 SGHVS and CDR2 FNYEAQ.

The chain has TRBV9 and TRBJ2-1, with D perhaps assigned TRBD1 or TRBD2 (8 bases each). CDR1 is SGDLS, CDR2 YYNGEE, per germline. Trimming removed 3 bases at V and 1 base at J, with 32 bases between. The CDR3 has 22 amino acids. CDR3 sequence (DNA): TGTGCCAGCAGCGACGCCCAGGGGGCTCTAGATCCTAGCGGGTATTCCTACAATGAGCAGTTCTTC. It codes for CASSDAQGALDPSGYSYNEQFF. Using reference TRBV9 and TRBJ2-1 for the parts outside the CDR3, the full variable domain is DSGVTQTPKHLITATGQRVTLRCSPRSGDLSVYWYQQSLDQGLQFLIQYYNGEERAKGNILERFSAQQFPDLHSELNLSSLELGDSALYFCASSDAQGALDPSGYSYNEQFFGPGTRLTVL.

The CDR3 here is CASSSGVPYNEQFF. DNA for the CDR3: TGTGCCAGCAGTTCTGGGGTCCCCTACAATGAGCAGTTCTTC. The rearrangement joins TRBV6-5 to TRBJ2-1; D not resolved. The CDR3 is 14 residues long. V gave up 4 bases and J gave up 2 bases, with 9 bases separating them. Germline V gene lookup returns CDR1 MNHEY and CDR2 SVGAGI.

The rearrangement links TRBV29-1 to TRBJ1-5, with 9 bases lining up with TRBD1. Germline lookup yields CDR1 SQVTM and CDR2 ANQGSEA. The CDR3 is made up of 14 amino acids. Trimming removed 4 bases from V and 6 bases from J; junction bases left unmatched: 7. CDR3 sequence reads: CSVGETGGGQPQHF. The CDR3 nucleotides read TGCAGCGTTGGAGAAACAGGGGGCGGTCAGCCCCAGCATTTT. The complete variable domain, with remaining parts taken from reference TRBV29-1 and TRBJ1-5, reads SAVISQKPSRDICQRGTSLTIQCQVDSQVTMMFWYRQQPGQSLTLIATANQGSEATYESGFVIDKFPISRPNLTFSTLTVSNMSPEDSSIYLCSVGETGGGQPQHFGDGTRLSIL.

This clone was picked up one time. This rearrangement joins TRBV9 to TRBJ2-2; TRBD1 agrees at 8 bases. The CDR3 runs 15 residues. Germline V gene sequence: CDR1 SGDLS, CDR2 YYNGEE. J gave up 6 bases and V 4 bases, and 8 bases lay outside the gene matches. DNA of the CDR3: TGTGCCAGCAGCCCCCCTCGGACAGGGTCCGGGGAGCTGTTTTTT. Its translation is CASSPPRTGSGELFF. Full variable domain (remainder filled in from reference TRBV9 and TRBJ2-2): DSGVTQTPKHLITATGQRVTLRCSPRSGDLSVYWYQQSLDQGLQFLIQYYNGEERAKGNILERFSAQQFPDLHSELNLSSLELGDSALYFCASSPPRTGSGELFFGEGSRLTVL.

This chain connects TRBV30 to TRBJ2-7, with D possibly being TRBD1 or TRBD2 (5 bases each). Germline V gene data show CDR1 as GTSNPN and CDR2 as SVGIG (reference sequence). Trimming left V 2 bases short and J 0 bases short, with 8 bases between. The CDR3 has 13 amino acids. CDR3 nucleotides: TGTGCCTGGAGTACCGGGACCTCCTACGAGCAGTACTTC. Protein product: CAWSTGTSYEQYF.

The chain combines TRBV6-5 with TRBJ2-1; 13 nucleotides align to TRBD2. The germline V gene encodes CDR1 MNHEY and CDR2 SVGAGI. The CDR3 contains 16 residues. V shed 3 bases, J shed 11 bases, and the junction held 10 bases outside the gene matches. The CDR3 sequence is CASSYSGLAGENQQFF. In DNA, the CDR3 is TGTGCCAGCAGTTATTCTGGACTAGCGGGAGAAAATCAGCAGTTCTTC.

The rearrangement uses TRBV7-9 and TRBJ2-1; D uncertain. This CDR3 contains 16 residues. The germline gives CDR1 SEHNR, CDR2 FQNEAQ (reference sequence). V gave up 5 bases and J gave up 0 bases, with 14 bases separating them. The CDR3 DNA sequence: TGTGCCAGCAGCCCCTCGGGTCTTAGCTCCTACAATGAGCAGTTCTTC. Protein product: CASSPSGLSSYNEQFF.

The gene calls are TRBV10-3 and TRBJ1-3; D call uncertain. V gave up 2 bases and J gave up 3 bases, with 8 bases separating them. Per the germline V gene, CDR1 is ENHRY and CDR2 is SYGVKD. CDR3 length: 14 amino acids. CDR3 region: CAISEPGFGNTIYF. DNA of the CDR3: TGTGCCATCAGTGAGCCGGGATTTGGAAACACCATATATTTT.

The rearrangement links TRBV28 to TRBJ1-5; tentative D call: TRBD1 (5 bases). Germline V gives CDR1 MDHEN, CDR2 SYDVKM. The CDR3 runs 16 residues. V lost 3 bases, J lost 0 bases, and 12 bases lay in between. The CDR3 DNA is TGTGCCAGCAGTTTTCGCGAGGGGAGTAGCAATCAGCCCCAGCATTTT. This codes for CASSFREGSSNQPQHF.

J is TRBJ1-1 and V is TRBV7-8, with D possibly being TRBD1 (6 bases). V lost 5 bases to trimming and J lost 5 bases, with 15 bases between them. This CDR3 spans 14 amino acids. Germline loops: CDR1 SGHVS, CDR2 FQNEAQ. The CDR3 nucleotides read TGTGCCAGCAGCCCGGGGGCGCTGGGGACTGAAGCTTTCTTT. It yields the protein CASSPGALGTEAFF.

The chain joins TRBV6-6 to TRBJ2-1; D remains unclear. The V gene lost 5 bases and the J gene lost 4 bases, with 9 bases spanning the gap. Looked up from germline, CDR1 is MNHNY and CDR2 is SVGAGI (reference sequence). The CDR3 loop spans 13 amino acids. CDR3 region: CASSVVRYNEQFF. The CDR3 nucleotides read TGTGCCAGCAGTGTAGTGAGGTACAATGAGCAGTTCTTC.

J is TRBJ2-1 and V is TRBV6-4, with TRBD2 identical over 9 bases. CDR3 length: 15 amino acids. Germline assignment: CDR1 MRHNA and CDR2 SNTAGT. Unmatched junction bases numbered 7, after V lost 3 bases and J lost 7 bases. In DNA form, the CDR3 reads TGTGCCAGCAGTGAAATTCCAACTAGCGGGAATGAGCAGTTCTTC. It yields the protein CASSEIPTSGNEQFF.

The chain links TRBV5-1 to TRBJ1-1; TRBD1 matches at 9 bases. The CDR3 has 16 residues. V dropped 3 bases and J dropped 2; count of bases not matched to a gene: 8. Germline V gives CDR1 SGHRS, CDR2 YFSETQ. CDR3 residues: CASSSRDREDNTEAFF. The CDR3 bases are TGCGCCAGCAGCTCGCGGGACAGGGAAGATAACACTGAAGCTTTCTTT.

The CDR3 is CAGRLRGSGSYNEQFF. The CDR3 DNA reads TGTGCCGGAAGGTTAAGGGGGTCTGGCTCCTACAATGAGCAGTTCTTC. The rearrangement joins TRBV5-4 to TRBJ2-1, with a tentative D call TRBD1 (6 bases). Trimming removed 10 bases from V and 0 bases from J, with 20 bases in between. This CDR3 is built from 16 residues. The germline CDR1 and CDR2 sequences are SGHNT and YYREEE (reference sequence).

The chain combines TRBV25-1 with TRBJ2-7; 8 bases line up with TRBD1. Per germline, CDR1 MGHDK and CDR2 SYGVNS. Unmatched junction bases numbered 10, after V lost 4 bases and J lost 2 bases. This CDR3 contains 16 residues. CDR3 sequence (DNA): TGTGCCAGCAGTGGATCCCCTGGACAGGGTCCCTACGAGCAGTACTTC. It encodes CASSGSPGQGPYEQYF.

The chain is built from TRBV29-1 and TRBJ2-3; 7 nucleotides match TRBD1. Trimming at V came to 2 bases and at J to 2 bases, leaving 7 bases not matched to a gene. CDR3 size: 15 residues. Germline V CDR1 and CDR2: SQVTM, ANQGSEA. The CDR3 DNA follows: TGCAGCGTTGAACTGACCCAGGGGGTCACAGATACGCAGTATTTT. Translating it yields CSVELTQGVTDTQYF.

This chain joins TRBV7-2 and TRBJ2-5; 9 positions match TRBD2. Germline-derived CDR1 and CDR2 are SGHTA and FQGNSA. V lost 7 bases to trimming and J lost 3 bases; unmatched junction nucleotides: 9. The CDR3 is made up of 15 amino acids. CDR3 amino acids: CASNDPSGTEETQYF. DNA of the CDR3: TGTGCCAGCAACGACCCTAGCGGGACGGAAGAGACCCAGTACTTC.

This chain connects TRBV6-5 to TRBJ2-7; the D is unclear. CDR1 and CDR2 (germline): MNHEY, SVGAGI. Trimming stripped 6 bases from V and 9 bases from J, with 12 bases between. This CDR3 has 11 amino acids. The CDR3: CASRSSGVQYF. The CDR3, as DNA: TGTGCCAGCAGGAGTTCGGGTGTGCAGTACTTC.

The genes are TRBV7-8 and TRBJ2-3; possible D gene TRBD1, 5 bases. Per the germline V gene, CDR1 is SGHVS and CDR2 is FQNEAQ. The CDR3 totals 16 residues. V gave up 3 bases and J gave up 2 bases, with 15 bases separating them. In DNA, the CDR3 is TGTGCCAGCAGCTTCCCAGGGTATTTTCCCACAGATACGCAGTATTTT. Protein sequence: CASSFPGYFPTDTQYF.